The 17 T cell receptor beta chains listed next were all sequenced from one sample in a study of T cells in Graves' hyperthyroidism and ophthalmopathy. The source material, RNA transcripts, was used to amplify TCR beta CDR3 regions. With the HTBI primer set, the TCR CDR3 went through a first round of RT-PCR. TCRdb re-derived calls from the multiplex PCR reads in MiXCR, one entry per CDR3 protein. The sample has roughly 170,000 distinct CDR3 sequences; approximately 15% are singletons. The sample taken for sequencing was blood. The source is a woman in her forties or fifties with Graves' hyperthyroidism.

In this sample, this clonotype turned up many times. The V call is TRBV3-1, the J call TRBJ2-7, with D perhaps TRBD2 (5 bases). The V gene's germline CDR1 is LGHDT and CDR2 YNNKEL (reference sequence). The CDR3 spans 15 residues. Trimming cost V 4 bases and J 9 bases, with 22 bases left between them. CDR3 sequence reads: CASSLRTFGPRGQYF. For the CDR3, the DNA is TGTGCCAGCAGCCTTCGGACCTTCGGACCCCGGGGGCAGTACTTC.

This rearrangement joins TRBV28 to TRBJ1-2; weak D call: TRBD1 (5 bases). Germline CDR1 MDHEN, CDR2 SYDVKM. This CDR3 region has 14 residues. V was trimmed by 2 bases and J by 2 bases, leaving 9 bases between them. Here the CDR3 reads CASSLTGVNYGYTF. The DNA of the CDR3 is TGTGCCAGCAGTTTAACGGGGGTGAACTATGGCTACACCTTC.

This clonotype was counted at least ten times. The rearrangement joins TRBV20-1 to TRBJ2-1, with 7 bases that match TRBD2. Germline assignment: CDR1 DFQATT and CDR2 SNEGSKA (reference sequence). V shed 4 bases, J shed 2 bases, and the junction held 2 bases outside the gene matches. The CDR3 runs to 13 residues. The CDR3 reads CSAIRGAYNEQFF. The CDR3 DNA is TGCAGTGCTATCCGGGGGGCCTACAATGAGCAGTTCTTC.

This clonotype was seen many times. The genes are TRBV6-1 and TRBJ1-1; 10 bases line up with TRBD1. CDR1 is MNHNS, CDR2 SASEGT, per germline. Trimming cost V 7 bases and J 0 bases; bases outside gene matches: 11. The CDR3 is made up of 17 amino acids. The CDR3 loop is CASIQLGTGAMNTEAFF. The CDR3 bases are TGTGCCAGCATTCAACTGGGGACAGGGGCCATGAACACTGAAGCTTTCTTT.

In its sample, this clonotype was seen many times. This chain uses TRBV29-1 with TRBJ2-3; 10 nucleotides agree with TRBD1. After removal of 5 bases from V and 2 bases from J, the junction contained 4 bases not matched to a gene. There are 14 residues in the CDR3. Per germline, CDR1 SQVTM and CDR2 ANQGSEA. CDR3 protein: CSVPGTGVTDTQYF. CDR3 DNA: TGCAGCGTTCCCGGGACAGGGGTCACAGATACGCAGTATTTT.

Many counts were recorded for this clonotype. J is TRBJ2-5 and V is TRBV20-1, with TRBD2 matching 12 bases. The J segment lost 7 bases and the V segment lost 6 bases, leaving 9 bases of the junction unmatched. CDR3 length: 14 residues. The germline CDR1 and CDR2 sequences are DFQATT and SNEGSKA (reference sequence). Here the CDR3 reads CSAAPSGGGGTQYF. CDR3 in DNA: TGCAGTGCAGCCCCTAGCGGGGGGGGGGGGACCCAGTACTTC.

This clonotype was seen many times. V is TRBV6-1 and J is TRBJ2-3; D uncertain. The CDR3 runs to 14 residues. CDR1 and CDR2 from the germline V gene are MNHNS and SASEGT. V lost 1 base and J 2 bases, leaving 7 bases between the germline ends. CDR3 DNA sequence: TGTGCCAGCAGTGAAGTCCCCCACACAGATACGCAGTATTTT. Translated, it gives CASSEVPHTDTQYF.

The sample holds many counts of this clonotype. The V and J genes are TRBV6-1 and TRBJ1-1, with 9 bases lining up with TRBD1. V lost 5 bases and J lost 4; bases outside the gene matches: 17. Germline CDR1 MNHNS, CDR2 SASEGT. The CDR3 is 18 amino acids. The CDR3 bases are TGTGCCAGCAGTCCCGGGACAGGGAGCGCGGCCCTGGGCACTGAAGCTTTCTTT. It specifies CASSPGTGSAALGTEAFF.

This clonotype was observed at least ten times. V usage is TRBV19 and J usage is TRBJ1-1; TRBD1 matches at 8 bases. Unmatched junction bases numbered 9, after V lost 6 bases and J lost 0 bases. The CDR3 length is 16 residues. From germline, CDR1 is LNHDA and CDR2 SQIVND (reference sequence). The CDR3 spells CASRETGTGMNTEAFF. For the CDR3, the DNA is TGTGCCAGTAGGGAAACCGGGACAGGTATGAACACTGAAGCTTTCTTT.

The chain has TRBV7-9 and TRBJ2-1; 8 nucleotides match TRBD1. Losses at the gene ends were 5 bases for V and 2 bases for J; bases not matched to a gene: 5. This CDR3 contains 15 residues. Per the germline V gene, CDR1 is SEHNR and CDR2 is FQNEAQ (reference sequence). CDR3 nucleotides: TGTGCCAGCAGCGTCCTACAGGGGGCCTACAATGAGCAGTTCTTC. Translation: CASSVLQGAYNEQFF.

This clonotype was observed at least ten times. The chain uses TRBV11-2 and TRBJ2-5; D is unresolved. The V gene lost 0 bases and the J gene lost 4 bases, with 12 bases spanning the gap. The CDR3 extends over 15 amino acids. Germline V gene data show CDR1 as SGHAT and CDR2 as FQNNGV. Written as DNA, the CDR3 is TGTGCCAGCAGCTTAGAGGGCCTAGTAAGAGAGACCCAGTACTTC. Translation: CASSLEGLVRETQYF.

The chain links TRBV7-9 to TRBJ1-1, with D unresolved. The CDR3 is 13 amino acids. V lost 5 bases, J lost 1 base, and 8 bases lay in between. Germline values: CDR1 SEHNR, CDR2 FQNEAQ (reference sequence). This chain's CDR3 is CASSKDGNTEAFF. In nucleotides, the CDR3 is TGTGCCAGCAGCAAGGACGGGAACACTGAAGCTTTCTTT.

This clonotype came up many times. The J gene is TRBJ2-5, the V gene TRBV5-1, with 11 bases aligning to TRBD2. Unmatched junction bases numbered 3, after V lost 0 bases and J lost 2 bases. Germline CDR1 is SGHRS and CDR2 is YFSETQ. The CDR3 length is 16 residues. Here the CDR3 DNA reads TGCGCCAGCAGCTTGGATCTAGCGGGGGGACAAGAGACCCAGTACTTC. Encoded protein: CASSLDLAGGQETQYF.

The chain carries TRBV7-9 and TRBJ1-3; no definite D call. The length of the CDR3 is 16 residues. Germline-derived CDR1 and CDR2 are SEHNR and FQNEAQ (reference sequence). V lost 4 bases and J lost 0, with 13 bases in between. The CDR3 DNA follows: TGTGCCAGCAGCTCGACCTGGGCGAGCTCTGGAAACACCATATATTTT. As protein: CASSSTWASSGNTIYF.

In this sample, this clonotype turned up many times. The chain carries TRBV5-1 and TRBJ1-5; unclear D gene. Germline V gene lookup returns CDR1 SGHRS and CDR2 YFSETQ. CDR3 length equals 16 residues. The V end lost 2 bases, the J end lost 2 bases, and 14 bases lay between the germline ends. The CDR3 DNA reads TGCGCCAGCAGCTTCTATCAGAATTCGGGCAATCAGCCCCAGCATTTT. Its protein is CASSFYQNSGNQPQHF.

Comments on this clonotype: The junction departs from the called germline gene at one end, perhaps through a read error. CDR3 sequence (DNA): TGTGCCAGCACCTTAGGGGGCTACGAAGCTTTCTTT. This gives the protein CASTLGGYEAFF. The V gene is TRBV11-2, the J gene TRBJ1-1; TRBD1 aligns across 7 bases. This CDR3 contains 12 residues. The germline gives CDR1 SGHAT, CDR2 FQNNGV.

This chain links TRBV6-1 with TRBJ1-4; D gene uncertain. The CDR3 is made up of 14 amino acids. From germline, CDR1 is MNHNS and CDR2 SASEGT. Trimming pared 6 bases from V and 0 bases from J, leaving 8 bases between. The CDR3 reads CASRDGATNEKLFF. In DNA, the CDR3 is TGTGCCAGCAGGGACGGTGCAACTAATGAAAAACTGTTTTTT.